What follows are 32 T cell receptor beta chains derived from one specimen sequenced in a study of T cells in Graves' hyperthyroidism and ophthalmopathy. Authors of the study amplified TCR beta CDR3 regions from RNA transcripts. Carried out on the TCR CDR3, a first-round RT-PCR used the HTBI primer set. Each CDR3 protein is one row after TCRdb ran MiXCR on the multiplex PCR reads. Of hundreds of thousands of distinct CDR3 sequences in the sample, 14% to 15% were seen once. Input material: blood. The receptors were gathered from a woman aged 40-49 years with Graves' ophthalmopathy.

This clonotype was found many times. The V gene is TRBV20-1, the J gene TRBJ2-7, with 11 bases aligning to TRBD2. Germline lookup yields CDR1 DFQATT and CDR2 SNEGSKA (reference sequence). V was clipped by 1 base and J by 0 bases; unmatched bases: 5. The CDR3 is 16 amino acids. This CDR3 reads CSARATSGVSSYEQYF. The DNA for the CDR3 is TGCAGTGCTAGAGCGACTAGCGGGGTGAGCTCCTACGAGCAGTACTTC.

This chain links TRBV20-1 with TRBJ2-7; D gene unclear. V shed 2 bases and J shed 5 bases, with 19 bases lying between them. The CDR3 covers 15 residues. Per germline, CDR1 DFQATT and CDR2 SNEGSKA (reference sequence). CDR3 loop: CSARPLGNLRNEQYF. CDR3 nucleotides: TGCAGTGCTAGACCCCTGGGTAATCTGAGAAACGAGCAGTACTTC.

This clonotype came up many times. The gene calls are TRBV5-1 and TRBJ2-2, with TRBD2 matching over 8 bases. In germline, CDR1 is SGHRS, CDR2 YFSETQ. This CDR3 comprises 14 residues. The trim removed 0 bases at V and 6 bases at J, leaving 1 base unmatched. DNA for the CDR3: TGCGCCAGCAGCTTGGCAGCGGGAGCCGGGGAGCTGTTTTTT. Residues: CASSLAAGAGELFF.

This clonotype was recorded at least ten times. This chain connects TRBV7-8 to TRBJ2-7; D might be TRBD2 (6 bases). This CDR3 spans 14 amino acids. Trimming stripped 8 bases from V and 2 bases from J, with 16 bases between. Germline assignment: CDR1 SGHVS and CDR2 FQNEAQ. CDR3 nucleotides: TGTGCCAGCTCCCTCGGGAGAAGGACCTACGAGCAGTACTTC. As protein: CASSLGRRTYEQYF.

This chain joins TRBV4-1 and TRBJ1-2; TRBD1 might be the D (6 bases). There are 13 residues in the CDR3. The V end was cut by 6 bases, the J end by 6 bases, with 14 bases between. CDR1 is MGHRA, CDR2 YSYEKL, per germline. CDR3 sequence: CASRPTGSHGYTF. The DNA of the CDR3 is TGCGCCAGCAGGCCTACAGGGTCCCATGGCTACACCTTC.

This sequence joins TRBV12-3 or TRBV12-4 and TRBJ2-5; possible D gene TRBD1, 5 bases. Trimming cost V 8 bases and J 5 bases, with 18 bases left between them. This CDR3 spans 14 amino acids. The CDR3: CASQSSWGLETQYF. In DNA form, the CDR3 reads TGTGCCAGCCAGTCCTCCTGGGGCCTCGAGACCCAGTACTTC.

The sample holds a few counts of this clonotype. The gene calls are TRBV6-1 and TRBJ2-7; 7 bases agree with TRBD2. The CDR3 loop spans 15 amino acids. Unmatched junction bases numbered 10, after V lost 5 bases and J lost 3 bases. Germline CDR1 is MNHNS and CDR2 is SASEGT. CDR3 in DNA: TGTGCCAGCAGTCCGGAGACTAGCAGATTCTACGAGCAGTACTTC. Its protein is CASSPETSRFYEQYF.

This clonotype was seen at least ten times. The chain's CDR3 is CASKWGRDSYEQYF. CDR3 nucleotides: TGTGCCAGCAAGTGGGGGCGAGACTCCTACGAGCAGTACTTC. This chain uses TRBV6-1 with TRBJ2-7, with D possibly being TRBD1 (6 bases). Germline values: CDR1 MNHNS, CDR2 SASEGT. With 7 bases removed from V and 0 bases from J, the gap between germline ends came to 13 bases. This CDR3 has 14 residues.

This clonotype occurred once. V gene TRBV12-3 or TRBV12-4 combines with J gene TRBJ2-7, with 11 positions matching TRBD2. The CDR3 is 17 residues long. With 5 bases clipped from V and 4 bases from J, the junction kept 13 bases outside the gene matches. CDR3 nucleotide sequence: TGTGCCAGCAGTACGACTAGCGGGATTCCTATTTTGTACGAGCAGTACTTC. Translated, it gives CASSTTSGIPILYEQYF.

The rearrangement uses TRBV6-1 and TRBJ2-7, with a weak D call TRBD2 (5 bases). Germline-derived CDR1 and CDR2 are MNHNS and SASEGT. The germline V and J ends were trimmed by 6 bases and 1 base, with 22 bases remaining between them. The CDR3 runs to 17 residues. The CDR3 DNA follows: TGTGCCAGCAGCCTGGCGGGTGGTGGCGAGATATCCTACGAGCAGTACTTC. Translating it yields CASSLAGGGEISYEQYF.

This clonotype was counted a few times. The chain carries TRBV6-4 and TRBJ2-7, with 10 bases fitting TRBD2. V lost 8 bases, J lost 6 bases, and 19 bases stayed unmatched. There are 17 residues in the CDR3. Per germline, CDR1 MRHNA and CDR2 SNTAGT. In nucleotides, the CDR3 is TGTGCCAGCGCGGCAGGGGGCCTAGCGGGAGTATCCCTCGAGCAGTACTTC. Its protein is CASAAGGLAGVSLEQYF.

Ten or more counts support this clonotype. The chain uses TRBV9 and TRBJ1-5; D remains ambiguous. The CDR3 covers 13 residues. In germline, CDR1 is SGDLS, CDR2 YYNGEE. V was cut by 2 bases and J by 4 bases, with 7 bases left in between. The CDR3 DNA follows: TGTGCCAGCAGCGTTGACGTTAATCAGCCCCAGCATTTT. Amino acids: CASSVDVNQPQHF.

This clonotype occurred many times. The chain combines TRBV29-1 with TRBJ1-2, with a tentative D call TRBD1 (6 bases). The CDR3 has 14 residues. V was pared by 6 bases and J by 2 bases, with 16 bases between. The germline V gene encodes CDR1 SQVTM and CDR2 ANQGSEA. CDR3 bases: TGCAGCGTCAGCCAACGACAGGCGAACTATGGCTACACCTTC. Protein product: CSVSQRQANYGYTF.

Only a few counts were recorded for this clonotype. This chain connects TRBV7-6 to TRBJ2-3; TRBD2 agrees at 11 bases. The CDR3 contains 15 residues. Trimming removed 1 base from V and 5 bases from J; junction bases left unmatched: 2. Per the germline V gene, CDR1 is SGHVS and CDR2 is FNYEAQ. CDR3 residues: CASSLVAGGQDTQYF. The CDR3 coding sequence is TGTGCCAGCAGCTTAGTAGCGGGGGGGCAAGATACGCAGTATTTT.

This clonotype was seen a handful of times. The chain combines TRBV29-1 with TRBJ2-7, with D possibly matching TRBD1 (6 bases). The length of the CDR3 is 12 residues. Germline V gene data show CDR1 as SQVTM and CDR2 as ANQGSEA. With 7 bases removed from V and 3 bases from J, the gap between germline ends came to 13 bases. CDR3 sequence reads: CSGRDNNYEQYF. In DNA form, the CDR3 reads TGCAGCGGCCGGGACAACAACTACGAGCAGTACTTC.

This clonotype was seen repeatedly, ten times or more. The chain joins TRBV10-3 to TRBJ2-5, with D possibly being TRBD2 (6 bases). Germline CDR1 reads ENHRY; CDR2 reads SYGVKD. This CDR3 region has 14 residues. V was cut by 1 base and J by 1 base, with 7 bases left in between. The chain's CDR3 is CAISELGGQETQYF. The CDR3, as DNA: TGTGCCATCAGTGAGTTGGGGGGCCAAGAGACCCAGTACTTC.

This clonotype appeared many times. J is TRBJ1-5 and V is TRBV30; D not resolved. The germline gives CDR1 GTSNPN, CDR2 SVGIG (reference sequence). The CDR3 is 13 residues long. The V gene lost 0 bases and the J gene lost 0 bases, with 3 bases spanning the gap. The CDR3 is CAWSVNSNQPQHF. The CDR3 DNA sequence: TGTGCCTGGAGTGTTAATAGCAATCAGCCCCAGCATTTT. The full variable domain, with the rest looked up from reference TRBV30 and TRBJ1-5, is SQTIHQWPATLVQPVGSPLSLECTVEGTSNPNLYWYRQAAGRGLQLLFYSVGIGQISSEVPQNLSASRPQDRQFILSSKKLLLSDSGFYLCAWSVNSNQPQHFGDGTRLSIL.

This clonotype was observed many times. V gene TRBV6-1 combines with J gene TRBJ2-7; TRBD2 matches 13 bases. V shed 4 bases and J 4 bases; nucleotides not matched to a gene: 4. The CDR3 sequence is 15 residues long. CDR1 is MNHNS, CDR2 SASEGT, per germline. CDR3 residues: CASSGTSGSKYEQYF. The CDR3 DNA is TGTGCCAGCAGTGGGACTAGCGGGAGTAAATACGAGCAGTACTTC.

This clonotype was recorded many times. The rearrangement links TRBV13 to TRBJ1-1, with D unclear. This CDR3 is built from 15 residues. In germline, CDR1 is PRHDT, CDR2 FYEKMQ (reference sequence). V dropped 1 base and J dropped 1 base, with 10 bases sitting between them. CDR3 bases: TGTGCCAGCAGCTTAGCCTTCGTGGCGAACACTGAAGCTTTCTTT. This gives the protein CASSLAFVANTEAFF. The full variable domain, rest sourced from reference TRBV13 and TRBJ1-1, is AAGVIQSPRHLIKEKRETATLKCYPIPRHDTVYWYQQGPGQDPQFLISFYEKMQSDKGSIPDRFSAQQFSDYHSELNMSSLELGDSALYFCASSLAFVANTEAFFGQGTRLTVV.

This clonotype was recorded at least ten times. A read error may be the cause here, since a much bigger clone is one base away. This chain connects TRBV12-3 or TRBV12-4 to TRBJ2-7, with TRBD1 identical over 8 bases. The V gene end was trimmed by 5 bases and the J gene end by 1 base; junction bases not matched to a gene: 4. The CDR3 consists of 14 residues. This CDR3 is CASSRGQDSYEQYF. The CDR3 bases are TGTGCCAGCAGTCGGGGACAGGATTCCTACGAGCAGTACTTC.

There are many counts of this clonotype. The gene calls are TRBV28 and TRBJ2-5; D gene ambiguous. This CDR3 spans 15 amino acids. V was cut by 2 bases and J by 1 base, with 11 bases left in between. The germline CDR1 and CDR2 sequences are MDHEN and SYDVKM. CDR3 protein: CASSLGVATQETQYF. The CDR3, as DNA: TGTGCCAGCAGTTTAGGGGTCGCGACCCAAGAGACCCAGTACTTC.

Many counts were recorded for this clonotype. This chain joins TRBV27 and TRBJ2-6, with 11 bases identical to TRBD2. CDR3 size: 18 residues. The germline V gene encodes CDR1 MNHEY and CDR2 SMNVEV (reference sequence). Unmatched junction bases numbered 6, after V lost 2 bases and J lost 3 bases. CDR3 sequence reads: CASSLVSGRAGGANVLTF. In nucleotides, the CDR3 is TGTGCCAGCAGTTTAGTTAGCGGGAGGGCAGGTGGGGCCAACGTCCTGACTTTC. Together with reference TRBV27 and TRBJ2-6, the CDR3 gives the full variable domain: EAQVTQNPRYLITVTGKKLTVTCSQNMNHEYMSWYRQDPGLGLRQIYYSMNVEVTDKGDVPEGYKVSRKEKRNFPLILESPSPNQTSLYFCASSLVSGRAGGANVLTFGAGSRLTVL.

This chain uses TRBV5-1 with TRBJ1-1; 7 bases agree with TRBD1. The junction had 11 bases not matched to a gene; V was cut back by 4 bases and J by 11 bases. Looked up from germline, CDR1 is SGHRS and CDR2 is YFSETQ. The CDR3 has 13 residues. CDR3: CASSPGDRTMAFF. The CDR3 nucleotides read TGCGCCAGCAGCCCGGGGGACAGAACGATGGCTTTCTTT.

The rearrangement joins TRBV10-3 to TRBJ2-5, with 9 positions matching TRBD2. V lost 2 bases, J lost 5 bases, and 12 bases stayed unmatched. Looked up from germline, CDR1 is ENHRY and CDR2 is SYGVKD. CDR3 length equals 17 residues. The chain's CDR3 is CAISEIAGEMMGETQYF. The CDR3 DNA sequence: TGTGCCATCAGTGAGATAGCGGGAGAGATGATGGGGGAGACCCAGTACTTC.

This clonotype was found many times. The chain joins TRBV29-1 to TRBJ1-1, with 7 nucleotides matching TRBD1. In germline, CDR1 is SQVTM, CDR2 ANQGSEA. This CDR3 spans 13 amino acids. V was clipped by 6 bases and J by 5 bases; unmatched bases: 9. Here the CDR3 DNA reads TGCAGCGTCGCCCGACAGGGAGGAACTGAAGCTTTCTTT. Translating it yields CSVARQGGTEAFF.

The table lists this clonotype with many counts. The chain carries TRBV9 and TRBJ2-6, with D tentatively TRBD1 (5 bases). The germline CDR1 and CDR2 sequences are SGDLS and YYNGEE. The CDR3 runs 17 residues. Between the trimmed V and J ends, which lost 6 bases and 0 bases, there was a span of 16 bases. The CDR3 is CASTQGRGLSGANVLTF. The CDR3 bases are TGTGCCAGCACCCAAGGAAGGGGTCTCTCTGGGGCCAACGTCCTGACTTTC.

This chain connects TRBV28 to TRBJ2-7, with 11 bases that match TRBD2. Germline trimming cut 5 bases from V and 3 bases from J; bases unmatched to any gene: 9. The length of the CDR3 is 16 residues. The germline gives CDR1 MDHEN, CDR2 SYDVKM. CDR3 sequence: CASSPKTSGNFYEQYF. The CDR3 region has the DNA TGTGCCAGCAGTCCCAAGACTAGCGGGAACTTCTACGAGCAGTACTTC. Variable domain in full (rest from reference TRBV28 and TRBJ2-7): DVKVTQSSRYLVKRTGEKVFLECVQDMDHENMFWYRQDPGLGLRLIYFSYDVKMKEKGDIPEGYSVSREKKERFSLILESASTNQTSMYLCASSPKTSGNFYEQYFGPGTRLTVT.

This clonotype was observed a handful of times. This rearrangement joins TRBV10-2 to TRBJ1-3, with TRBD1 as a possible D gene (5 bases). Deletions cut 3 bases from V and 4 bases from J, with 13 bases between. CDR1 is WSHSY, CDR2 SAAADI, per germline. This CDR3 spans 15 amino acids. The CDR3 spells CASSDSGGSGNTIYF. In DNA form, the CDR3 reads TGCGCCAGCAGTGATTCGGGGGGTAGCGGAAACACCATATATTTT.

This clonotype was found many times. V and J are TRBV28 and TRBJ2-7; maybe TRBD2 (5 bases). Per the germline V gene, CDR1 is MDHEN and CDR2 is SYDVKM. There are 13 residues in the CDR3. Trimming took off 6 bases at V and 2 bases at J, with 11 bases between the two ends. The CDR3 here is CASRAGGTYEQYF. In DNA form, the CDR3 reads TGTGCCAGCAGGGCAGGAGGAACCTACGAGCAGTACTTC.

The chain joins TRBV11-2 to TRBJ2-5, with 14 bases fitting TRBD2. Germline V CDR1 and CDR2: SGHAT, FQNNGV. The junction had 6 bases not matched to a gene; V was cut back by 6 bases and J by 3 bases. The CDR3 covers 16 residues. The CDR3 sequence: CASRQTSGRGKETQYF. The CDR3 bases are TGTGCCAGCAGGCAGACTAGCGGGAGGGGCAAAGAGACCCAGTACTTC.

The chain links TRBV19 to TRBJ2-2, with D perhaps TRBD1 or TRBD2 (5 bases each). The germline gives CDR1 LNHDA, CDR2 SQIVND (reference sequence). CDR3 length equals 14 residues. Trimming took off 3 bases at V and 11 bases at J, with 16 bases between the two ends. CDR3 sequence (DNA): TGTGCCAGTAGTATCCGGGACCCACCGTACGAGCTGTTTTTT. This translates into CASSIRDPPYELFF.

This clonotype was recorded at least ten times. The V and J genes are TRBV30 and TRBJ2-5; D remains unclear. The ends were cut back, 2 bases at V and 5 bases at J, with 9 bases in the middle. The CDR3 runs to 12 residues. CDR1 and CDR2 from the germline V gene are GTSNPN and SVGIG (reference sequence). CDR3 bases: TGTGCCTGGAGTAGTGATTTGGAGACCCAGTACTTC. Its protein is CAWSSDLETQYF. The variable domain in full, with the rest retrieved from reference TRBV30 and TRBJ2-5, is SQTIHQWPATLVQPVGSPLSLECTVEGTSNPNLYWYRQAAGRGLQLLFYSVGIGQISSEVPQNLSASRPQDRQFILSSKKLLLSDSGFYLCAWSSDLETQYFGPGTRLLVL.